Following are 24 T cell receptor beta chains from one sample sequenced in a study of blood T cells in healthy people across ages. Primed by a sample-barcoded 5' primer and a J-beta primer mix, a second PCR proceeded for about 6 to 11 cycles. MiXCR was run by TCRdb on the 5' RACE reads, yielding one entry per CDR3 protein. The sample includes over a million distinct CDR3 sequences, 35% to 45% of them seen just once. The sequencing input was blood. Source of these receptors: a woman younger than 35 in good health.

J is TRBJ1-3 and V is TRBV29-1; 7 nucleotides agree with TRBD1. V dropped 6 bases and J dropped 2; count of bases not matched to a gene: 7. CDR1 SQVTM and CDR2 ANQGSEA come from the germline V gene. The CDR3 runs 14 residues. The DNA for the CDR3 is TGCAGCGTGAGCAGGGGGACTCCTGGAAACACCATATATTTT. Its translation: CSVSRGTPGNTIYF.

This chain uses TRBV7-9 with TRBJ1-2; maybe TRBD1 (6 bases). There are 16 residues in the CDR3. Trimming cost V 4 bases and J 4 bases, with 19 bases left between them. The germline gives CDR1 SEHNR, CDR2 FQNEAQ (reference sequence). CDR3 nucleotides: TGTGCCAGCAGCTCGGGCACAGGGTCCGCGACCTATGGCTACACCTTC. Translating it yields CASSSGTGSATYGYTF. The variable domain in full, completed from reference TRBV7-9 and TRBJ1-2, reads DTGVSQNPRHKITKRGQNVTFRCDPISEHNRLYWYRQTLGQGPEFLTYFQNEAQLEKSRLLSDRFSAERPKGSFSTLEIQRTEQGDSAMYLCASSSGTGSATYGYTFGSGTRLTVV.

The chain is built from TRBV7-9 and TRBJ2-3; 9 bases match TRBD2. CDR1 SEHNR and CDR2 FQNEAQ come from the germline V gene (reference sequence). This CDR3 comprises 16 residues. Trimming cost V 2 bases and J 5 bases; bases outside gene matches: 8. The CDR3 sequence is CASSLRVAGDLDTQYF. As DNA, the CDR3 is TGTGCCAGCAGCTTAAGAGTAGCGGGAGATTTAGATACGCAGTATTTT.

This clonotype has a handful of counts. V gene TRBV10-3 combines with J gene TRBJ2-1; 8 positions agree with TRBD2. The CDR3 is 15 residues long. Germline assignment: CDR1 ENHRY and CDR2 SYGVKD. Trimming removed 4 bases from V and 4 bases from J; junction bases left unmatched: 6. The CDR3 nucleotides are TGTGCCATCAGTGTAGCGGGGCTAACTTACAATGAGCAGTTCTTC. Its protein product is CAISVAGLTYNEQFF.

The chain couples TRBV20-1 to TRBJ2-5, with TRBD2 matching over 12 bases. The DNA matches TRBJ2-7 better at its end, which makes the J call doubtful. CDR3 length: 15 amino acids. Germline-derived CDR1 and CDR2 are DFQATT and SNEGSKA (reference sequence). This CDR3 is CSASSLAGGGYEQYF. The CDR3 DNA follows: TGCAGTGCCAGCTCCCTAGCGGGAGGGGGCTACGAGCAGTACTTC.

The sample holds a few counts of this clonotype. The junction departs from the called germline gene at one end, perhaps through a read error. V is TRBV7-9 and J is TRBJ2-7; 8 nucleotides agree with TRBD1. Looked up from germline, CDR1 is SEHNR and CDR2 is FQNEAQ (reference sequence). The CDR3 sequence is 15 residues long. The CDR3 sequence is CASRRRRQGAYEQYF. The DNA for the CDR3 is TGTGCCAGCAGAAGAAGGAGGCAGGGGGCCTATGAGCAGTACTTC.

The chain joins TRBV9 to TRBJ1-1; 11 nucleotides align to TRBD1. CDR1 is SGDLS and CDR2 is YYNGEE in the germline V gene. This CDR3 has 14 residues. After removal of 3 bases from V and 7 bases from J, the junction contained 5 bases not matched to a gene. The CDR3 here is CASSAWDRGGEAFF. The CDR3 bases are TGTGCCAGCAGCGCCTGGGACAGGGGGGGTGAAGCTTTCTTT.

The chain combines TRBV29-1 with TRBJ2-7; TRBD2 aligns across 9 bases. Germline CDR1 SQVTM, CDR2 ANQGSEA. The CDR3 has 15 residues. The ends lost 2 bases at V and 3 bases at J; junction bases unmatched: 8. CDR3: CSVEFGREGRYEQYF. Here the CDR3 DNA reads TGCAGCGTTGAATTTGGGCGGGAGGGCCGCTACGAGCAGTACTTC.

This clonotype has at least ten counts. The rearrangement uses TRBV7-9 and TRBJ1-2; D unclear. Germline loops: CDR1 SEHNR, CDR2 FQNEAQ (reference sequence). V shed 4 bases and J shed 5 bases, with 8 bases lying between them. CDR3 size: 12 residues. CDR3 DNA: TGTGCCAGCAGCTCCCCCGGATATGGCTACACCTTC. This sequence encodes CASSSPGYGYTF.

V and J are TRBV28 and TRBJ1-2; 10 nucleotides match TRBD1. This CDR3 has 16 amino acids. Germline V gene data show CDR1 as MDHEN and CDR2 as SYDVKM. Trimming at V came to 5 bases and at J to 5 bases, leaving 11 bases not matched to a gene. CDR3 sequence (DNA): TGTGCCAGCAGTCGGGGGGGACAGGGGTTTAGGTATGGCTACACCTTC. It yields the protein CASSRGGQGFRYGYTF.

This clonotype has a handful of counts. V and J are TRBV9 and TRBJ2-5; a possible D gene is TRBD2 (6 bases). V was shortened by 3 bases and J by 5 bases, with 17 bases between the two germline ends. Germline V gene data show CDR1 as SGDLS and CDR2 as YYNGEE. The CDR3 contains 15 residues. CDR3 residues: CASSAGQGLEETQYF. The CDR3 nucleotides are TGTGCCAGCAGCGCGGGCCAGGGACTGGAGGAGACCCAGTACTTC. Drawing the rest from reference TRBV9 and TRBJ2-5, the complete variable domain is DSGVTQTPKHLITATGQRVTLRCSPRSGDLSVYWYQQSLDQGLQFLIQYYNGEERAKGNILERFSAQQFPDLHSELNLSSLELGDSALYFCASSAGQGLEETQYFGPGTRLLVL.

The chain combines TRBV15 with TRBJ2-5; D possibly corresponds to TRBD1 (6 bases). The V end lost 9 bases, the J end lost 4 bases, and 12 bases lay between the germline ends. Germline V gene sequence: CDR1 LNHNV, CDR2 YYDKDF (reference sequence). The CDR3 sequence is 12 residues long. The CDR3 loop is CATGGRTETQYF. Here the CDR3 DNA reads TGTGCCACAGGGGGACGGACAGAGACCCAGTACTTC.

This clonotype was picked up many times. J is TRBJ2-5 and V is TRBV7-8; a weak D match, TRBD1 (6 bases). CDR1 and CDR2 from the germline V gene are SGHVS and FQNEAQ. With 4 bases removed from V and 3 bases from J, the gap between germline ends came to 12 bases. There are 14 residues in the CDR3. CDR3 nucleotide sequence: TGTGCCAGCAGCTATCAGGGACAAAAAGAGACCCAGTACTTC. It translates to CASSYQGQKETQYF.

The chain carries TRBV6-2 or TRBV6-3 and TRBJ2-3, with D uncertain. Germline lookup yields CDR1 MNHEY and CDR2 SVGEGT. This CDR3 region has 14 residues. V lost 5 bases and J lost 2, with 11 bases in between. CDR3 bases: TGTGCCAGCAGTCCCCTCGTTCTCACAGATACGCAGTATTTT. Protein sequence: CASSPLVLTDTQYF.

V and J are TRBV11-1 and TRBJ2-3, with D possibly called TRBD1 or TRBD2 (6 bases each). This CDR3 has 16 amino acids. With 5 bases removed from V and 3 bases from J, the gap between germline ends came to 18 bases. The germline CDR1 and CDR2 sequences are SGHAT and FQDESV (reference sequence). The CDR3 coding sequence is TGTGCCAGCAGCCCTATAGGTGGGGGGCTGACAGATACGCAGTATTTT. Protein sequence: CASSPIGGGLTDTQYF.

Here the CDR3 reads CASTSILAEHTQYF. DNA for the CDR3: TGTGCCAGCACCTCTATTTTGGCGGAGCATACGCAGTATTTT. The V gene is TRBV12-3 or TRBV12-4, the J gene TRBJ2-3; D is ambiguous. The V end was cut by 7 bases, the J end by 7 bases, with 18 bases between. The CDR3 has 14 amino acids.

V is TRBV12-3 or TRBV12-4 and J is TRBJ2-5; D ambiguous. The CDR3 runs 14 residues. The V end lost 1 base, the J end lost 11 bases, and 17 bases lay between the germline ends. CDR3: CASSLGATYTEQYF. CDR3 bases: TGTGCCAGCAGTTTAGGGGCCACCTACACTGAGCAGTACTTC.

This clonotype was seen just once. The V gene is TRBV6-1, the J gene TRBJ1-1; tentative D call: TRBD1 (6 bases). This CDR3 comprises 13 residues. V gave up 7 bases and J gave up 4 bases, with 13 bases separating them. Germline V CDR1 and CDR2: MNHNS, SASEGT. CDR3 sequence (DNA): TGTGCCAGCACCCTCGGGGGCACCACTGAAGCTTTCTTT. Translation gives CASTLGGTTEAFF.

This chain uses TRBV7-8 with TRBJ2-5; no clear D. The CDR3 is 12 residues long. Trimming cost V 2 bases and J 12 bases, with 13 bases left between them. Germline V gene lookup returns CDR1 SGHVS and CDR2 FQNEAQ. The CDR3, as DNA: TGTGCCAGCAGCTTATTAGAGACGGAGAAGTACTTC. Protein product: CASSLLETEKYF.

In regard to this clonotype: The germline gene is not matched at one end of the junction; a read error may be the cause. The genes are TRBV2 and TRBJ2-1; no firm D call. Germline V gene lookup returns CDR1 SNHLY and CDR2 FYNNEI. CDR3 length equals 13 residues. The CDR3 nucleotides are TGTGCCCGCAGTGAGGCCAGGATCTATGAGCAGTTCTTC. Translating gives CARSEARIYEQFF.

This clonotype has only a few counts. The rearrangement joins TRBV27 to TRBJ1-2; TRBD1 is a possible D gene (5 bases). The germline gives CDR1 MNHEY, CDR2 SMNVEV (reference sequence). CDR3 length: 12 residues. V lost 8 bases and J lost 6, with 13 bases in between. The chain's CDR3 is CASGFGADGYTF. In DNA form, the CDR3 reads TGTGCCAGCGGCTTTGGGGCGGATGGCTACACCTTC.

The V gene is TRBV9, the J gene TRBJ2-1, with D possibly TRBD1 on 5 matching bases. The germline V gene encodes CDR1 SGDLS and CDR2 YYNGEE. Trimming left V 2 bases short and J 13 bases short, with 19 bases between. CDR3 length: 14 amino acids. The CDR3 spells CASSVDQGSETQFF. DNA for the CDR3: TGTGCCAGCAGCGTTGATCAGGGTTCGGAGACCCAGTTCTTC.

This clonotype has only a few counts. The gene calls are TRBV3-1 and TRBJ1-2; possibly TRBD1 for D (5 bases). The CDR3 runs to 15 residues. Germline CDR1 is LGHDT and CDR2 is YNNKEL (reference sequence). V gave up 0 bases and J gave up 5 bases, with 13 bases separating them. The CDR3 sequence: CASSQEKGRVYGYTF. The CDR3 DNA sequence: TGTGCCAGCAGCCAAGAAAAGGGACGGGTATATGGCTACACCTTC. The full variable domain, its missing parts supplied by reference TRBV3-1 and TRBJ1-2, is DTAVSQTPKYLVTQMGNDKSIKCEQNLGHDTMYWYKQDSKKFLKIMFSYNNKELIINETVPNRFSPKSPDKAHLNLHINSLELGDSAVYFCASSQEKGRVYGYTFGSGTRLTVV.

To note about this clonotype: An end of the junction does not agree with germline; a read error may underlie this. The J gene is TRBJ2-3, the V gene TRBV7-9, with no clear D. Germline V gene lookup returns CDR1 SEHNR and CDR2 FQNEAQ (reference sequence). This CDR3 spans 13 amino acids. Here the CDR3 DNA reads TGTACCAGCAGCCGTGGCACCACAGATACGCAGTATTTT. Encoded protein: CTSSRGTTDTQYF.